The TCR beta chain described here comes from a study of Ad26.COV2.S vaccination and SARS-CoV-2 variants. Treatment here: 19 received Ad26.COV2.S at low or high dose, single or two shots; 5 received placebo; per-sample allocation not given. Sampling occurred on day 63 after the first vaccine or placebo injection. Regarding this clone: The antigen is undetermined.

Sequenced by immunoSEQ multiplex PCR; TCRdb stores in-frame clones only, minus some. The table includes around 300,000 clones, approximately 86% detected once. Broader study findings: Non-spike TCR breadth showed similarity between vaccine and placebo recipients. An underestimation of total T cell responses may have resulted from the TCR breadth and depth analyses.

The sequence derives from a person aged 18-60 years who received the Ad26.COV2.S COVID-19 vaccine or a placebo. This specimen was peripheral blood, taken in a trial of Ad26.COV2.S vaccine versus placebo.

The CDR3 region has the DNA TGTGCCAGCAGTTCGGACAGGTCCAACTATGGCTACACCTTC. It encodes CASSSDRSNYGYTF. J is TRBJ1-2 and V is TRBV6-6, with 7 bases that match TRBD1. V dropped 4 bases and J dropped 2; count of bases not matched to a gene: 4. The CDR3 has 14 residues. Germline V gives CDR1 MNHNY, CDR2 SVGAGI (reference sequence).